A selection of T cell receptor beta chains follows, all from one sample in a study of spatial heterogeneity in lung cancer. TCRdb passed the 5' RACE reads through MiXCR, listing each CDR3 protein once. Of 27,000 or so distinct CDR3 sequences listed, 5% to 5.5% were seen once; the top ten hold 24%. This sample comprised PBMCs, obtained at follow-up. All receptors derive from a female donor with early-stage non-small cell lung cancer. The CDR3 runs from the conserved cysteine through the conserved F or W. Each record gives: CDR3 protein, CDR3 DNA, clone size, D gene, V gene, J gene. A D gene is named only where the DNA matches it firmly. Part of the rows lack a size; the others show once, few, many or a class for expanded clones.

CAWTGGSNQPQHF	TGTGCCTGGACAGGGGGCTCTAATCAGCCCCAGCATTTT	many	TRBD1	TRBV30	TRBJ1-5
CASSPGQSLDTQYF	TGCGCCAGCAGCCCGGGACAGTCCTTAGATACGCAGTATTTT	many	TRBD1	TRBV5-1	TRBJ2-3
CASSYTGTGIFPLHF	TGTGCCAGCAGTTACACCGGGACAGGGATCTTCCCCCTCCACTTT	many	TRBD1	TRBV6-2/TRBV6-3	TRBJ1-6
CASSLVAGGPQETQYF	TGTGCCAGCAGCTTAGTAGCGGGGGGCCCCCAAGAGACCCAGTACTTC	many	TRBD2	TRBV7-2	TRBJ2-5
CASNTPGREQYF	TGTGCCAGCAACACCCCCGGAAGGGAGCAGTACTTC	NA	NA	TRBV7-2	TRBJ2-7
CASRHSGPQNEQFF	TGTGCCAGCAGACATAGCGGGCCTCAAAATGAGCAGTTCTTC	many	TRBD2	TRBV6-2/TRBV6-3	TRBJ2-1
CASSHRGLTSGNTIYF	TGTGCCAGCAGTCACAGGGGGCTGACTTCTGGAAACACCATATATTTT	many	TRBD1	TRBV27	TRBJ1-3
CASSRQGNTEAFF	TGTGCCAGCAGCCGACAGGGTAACACTGAAGCTTTCTTT	many	TRBD1	TRBV7-9	TRBJ1-1
CASSYGSNQPQHF	TGTGCCAGCAGTTATGGTAGCAATCAGCCCCAGCATTTT	many	NA	TRBV6-5	TRBJ1-5
CASGPGTGGYNEQFF	TGCGCCAGCGGCCCCGGGACAGGGGGATACAATGAGCAGTTCTTC	many	TRBD1	TRBV5-1	TRBJ2-1
CASSPSGDEKLFF	TGTGCCAGCAGCCCCAGCGGGGACGAAAAACTGTTTTTT	many	NA	TRBV7-9	TRBJ1-4
CASSPLTGENSPLHF	TGTGCCAGCAGCCCACTGACAGGAGAAAATTCACCCCTCCACTTT	many	NA	TRBV3-1	TRBJ1-6
CAISDRPPGQGDSPLHF	TGTGCCATCAGTGACCGACCCCCGGGACAGGGCGACTCACCCCTCCACTTT	many	TRBD1	TRBV10-3	TRBJ1-6
CASSRTSGVNGELFF	TGTGCCAGCAGCCGGACTAGCGGGGTTAACGGGGAGCTGTTTTTT	many	TRBD2	TRBV4-2	TRBJ2-2
CASSRGLAGTHQETQYF	TGTGCCAGCAGTCGTGGACTAGCGGGGACCCACCAAGAGACCCAGTACTTC	many	TRBD2	TRBV7-8	TRBJ2-5